A selection of T cell receptor beta chains follows, all from one sample in a study of post-analysis software for immune sequencing data. TCRdb processed the PCR reads anew with MiXCR; each CDR3 protein has one entry. The table shows about 540,000 distinct CDR3 sequences, with 34% occurring only once. Specimen: blood. The receptors derive from a girl aged 2-17 years with multiple sclerosis. Both conserved end residues are part of each CDR3. The D gene is left open where the match is weak. Expanded clones are given a class, and other clones once, few, many or no size at all.

D: NA; V: TRBV3-1; size: NA; J: TRBJ2-5; CDR3: CASRRDIQETQYF; DNA: TGTGCCAGCAGAAGGGACATCCAAGAGACCCAGTACTTC
D: NA; V: TRBV5-5; size: NA; J: TRBJ2-1; CDR3: CASSPRTTYNEQFF; DNA: TGTGCCAGCAGCCCCCGGACAACTTACAATGAGCAGTTCTTC
D: NA; V: TRBV7-9; size: NA; J: TRBJ1-4; CDR3: CASTDIGQNEKLFF; DNA: TGTGCCAGCACCGACATAGGCCAAAATGAAAAACTGTTTTTT
D: NA; V: TRBV7-2; size: NA; J: TRBJ1-2; CDR3: CASSLVGRSDYGYTF; DNA: TGTGCCAGCAGCTTAGTTGGCAGGTCTGACTATGGCTACACCTTC
D: TRBD1; V: TRBV7-3; size: few; J: TRBJ1-5; CDR3: CASSSQDLTGIGNQPQHF; DNA: TGTGCCAGCAGCTCCCAGGACCTGACAGGGATAGGCAATCAGCCCCAGCATTTT
D: NA; V: TRBV12-3/TRBV12-4; size: few; J: TRBJ1-1; CDR3: CASSPVGANTEAFF; DNA: TGTGCCAGCAGCCCTGTGGGGGCGAACACTGAAGCTTTCTTT
D: NA; V: TRBV4-2; size: NA; J: TRBJ1-1; CDR3: CASSQDQGWGTEAFF; DNA: TGTGCCAGCAGCCAAGATCAGGGATGGGGCACTGAAGCTTTCTTT
D: NA; V: TRBV6-5; size: NA; J: TRBJ2-7; CDR3: CASSYSISWAYEQYF; DNA: TGTGCCAGCAGTTACTCTATAAGTTGGGCCTACGAGCAGTACTTC
D: NA; V: TRBV7-2; size: NA; J: TRBJ1-3; CDR3: CASSGYTGFSGNTIYF; DNA: TGTGCCAGCAGCGGTTACACAGGGTTCTCTGGAAACACCATATATTTT
D: NA; V: TRBV12-3/TRBV12-4; size: many; J: TRBJ2-1; CDR3: CASRLRGGEQFF; DNA: TGTGCCAGCAGACTCAGGGGAGGTGAGCAGTTCTTC
D: NA; V: TRBV12-3/TRBV12-4; size: few; J: TRBJ1-1; CDR3: CASSLATRIEAFF; DNA: TGTGCCAGCAGTTTAGCGACACGGATTGAAGCTTTCTTT
D: NA; V: TRBV7-8; size: NA; J: TRBJ2-6; CDR3: CASSLVGTTRYSGANVLTF; DNA: TGTGCCAGCAGCTTAGTGGGGACAACCCGCTACTCTGGGGCCAACGTCCTGACTTTC
D: TRBD1; V: TRBV5-1; size: NA; J: TRBJ2-3; CDR3: CASSSGQGVGNTDTQYF; DNA: TGCGCCAGCAGCTCGGGACAGGGGGTAGGAAACACAGATACGCAGTATTTT
D: TRBD1; V: TRBV28; size: NA; J: TRBJ1-2; CDR3: CTSSPTGQGYGYTF; DNA: TGTACCAGCAGTCCAACGGGACAGGGCTATGGCTACACCTTC
D: NA; V: TRBV6-2/TRBV6-3; size: NA; J: TRBJ1-5; CDR3: CASSYWSNQPQHF; DNA: TGTGCCAGCAGTTACTGGAGCAATCAGCCCCAGCATTTT
D: NA; V: TRBV5-5; size: NA; J: TRBJ1-2; CDR3: CASSFWGLWGYTF; DNA: TGTGCCAGCAGCTTCTGGGGGCTGTGGGGCTACACCTTC
D: TRBD1; V: TRBV12-3/TRBV12-4; size: NA; J: TRBJ1-5; CDR3: CASTPGQGGSNQPQHF; DNA: TGTGCCAGCACCCCCGGACAGGGGGGGAGCAATCAGCCCCAGCATTTT
D: NA; V: TRBV5-6; size: few; J: TRBJ2-3; CDR3: CASSEVEGFGTDTQYF; DNA: TGTGCCAGCAGCGAGGTTGAGGGGTTCGGCACAGATACGCAGTATTTT
D: NA; V: TRBV5-6; size: few; J: TRBJ2-5; CDR3: CASTPEAGETQYF; DNA: TGTGCCAGCACCCCCGAGGCGGGGGAGACCCAGTACTTC
D: NA; V: TRBV25-1; size: NA; J: TRBJ2-1; CDR3: CASREYWAGEQFF; DNA: TGTGCCAGCCGTGAATATTGGGCAGGTGAGCAGTTCTTC